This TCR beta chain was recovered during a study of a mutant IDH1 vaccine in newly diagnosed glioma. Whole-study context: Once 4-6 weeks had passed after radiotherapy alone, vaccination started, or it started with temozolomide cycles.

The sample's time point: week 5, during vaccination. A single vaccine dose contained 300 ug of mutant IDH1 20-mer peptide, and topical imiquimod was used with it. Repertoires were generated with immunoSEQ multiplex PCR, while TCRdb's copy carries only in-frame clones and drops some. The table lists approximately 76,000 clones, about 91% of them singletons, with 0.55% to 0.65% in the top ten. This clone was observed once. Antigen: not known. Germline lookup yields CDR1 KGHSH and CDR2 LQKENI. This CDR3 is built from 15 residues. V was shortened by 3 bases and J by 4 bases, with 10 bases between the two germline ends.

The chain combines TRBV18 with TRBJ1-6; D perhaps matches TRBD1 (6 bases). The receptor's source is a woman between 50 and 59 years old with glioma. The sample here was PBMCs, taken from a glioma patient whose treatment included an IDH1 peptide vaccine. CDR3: CASSPGARYNSPLHF. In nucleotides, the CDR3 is TGTGCCAGCTCACCGGGGGCGCGTTATAATTCACCCCTCCACTTT.